The rows below give T cell receptor beta chains drawn from one sample of a study of neurological immune-mediated disorders. TCRdb reprocessed the 5' RACE reads with MiXCR, giving one entry per CDR3 protein. The sample consists of under 40,000 distinct CDR3 sequences, about 13% of them appearing once. The sample was PBMCs. All receptors derive from a woman between 40 and 50 years old in good health. Each CDR3 is given with its conserved first and last residue. A D gene is named only where the DNA matches it firmly. Size values are once, few and many counts, or a class for expanded clones, and some rows have none.

d_call j_call clone_size v_call cdr3_nt cdr3_aa
- TRBJ1-5 many TRBV20-1 TGCAGTGCTAGAGATGCCCCGGGGGGCGGAGGGAGCAATCAGCCCCAGCATTTT CSARDAPGGGGSNQPQHF
TRBD2 TRBJ2-7 many TRBV6-4 TGTGCCAGCAGTGTTCTAGCGGGTCGCTCCTACGAGCAGTACTTC CASSVLAGRSYEQYF
- TRBJ2-7 - TRBV6-2/TRBV6-3 TGTGCCAGCAGTTACTCGAACGTCAGAAGCGAGCAGTACTTC CASSYSNVRSEQYF
TRBD1 TRBJ1-6 many TRBV3-1 TGTGCCAGCAGCCAGGCAATCCAGGGGGCAGGGGATTCACCCCTCCACTTT CASSQAIQGAGDSPLHF
TRBD1 TRBJ1-1 many TRBV20-1 TGCAGTGCGAAAGGACAGGGAGGCTGGGCCACTGAAGCTTTCTTT CSAKGQGGWATEAFF
- TRBJ2-7 many TRBV10-3 TGTGCCATCAGTGAGTCGGACCAACGGGGGCAGTACTTC CAISESDQRGQYF
- TRBJ2-1 many TRBV3-1 TGTGCCAGCAGCCAAACTACTTACAATGAGCAGTTCTTC CASSQTTYNEQFF
- TRBJ1-2 many TRBV20-1 TGCAGTGCTAGACGGGCAGGGCCCTGGGGTGACTATGGCTACACCTTC CSARRAGPWGDYGYTF
- TRBJ2-7 many TRBV20-1 TGCAGTGCTAGAGACCGGACATCTTCCTACGAGCAGTACTTC CSARDRTSSYEQYF
TRBD2 TRBJ2-1 few TRBV3-1 TGTGCCAGCAGCCAAGGAGCGGGAGGGCCGGGAGGGTTCAATGAGCAGTTCTTC CASSQGAGGPGGFNEQFF
- TRBJ2-1 many TRBV29-1 TGCAGCGTTGACGGAGCCTCTCAGAGTGAGCAGTTCTTC CSVDGASQSEQFF
- TRBJ2-1 many TRBV9 TGTGCCAGCAGCCCCCGTGGTGGCTGGGATGAGCAGTTCTTC CASSPRGGWDEQFF
TRBD2 TRBJ2-1 many TRBV20-1 TGCAGTGCTAGAGATTTTGGCGGGGGGGATGGCAATGAGCAGTTCTTC CSARDFGGGDGNEQFF
- TRBJ1-5 many TRBV6-5 TGTGCCAGCAGTTACGAGGGGTACAATCAGCCCCAGCATTTT CASSYEGYNQPQHF
TRBD2 TRBJ2-2 few TRBV28 TGTGCCAGTAGGACTAGCGCCACCGGGGAGCTGTTTTTT CASRTSATGELFF
- TRBJ2-3 many TRBV7-3 TGTGCCAGCAGCTTAACGCCCCCCAGCGGGTGGGGCACAGATACGCAGTATTTT CASSLTPPSGWGTDTQYF
- TRBJ1-6 many TRBV24-1 TGTGCCACCAGTGATTTGGTCGCGGAGAGCTCCTATAATTCACCCCTCCACTTT CATSDLVAESSYNSPLHF
- TRBJ1-2 many TRBV7-2 TGTGCCAGCAGCCCTCGGGGTAGGGACGATACCTATGGCTACACCTTC CASSPRGRDDTYGYTF
- TRBJ1-5 many TRBV2 TGTGCCAGCAGATTAAGGGGGGGCTACAATCAGCCCCAGCATTTT CASRLRGGYNQPQHF
- TRBJ2-7 many TRBV29-1 TGCAGCGTGGCTCCCGGGACGGGAAGCTCCTACGAGCAGTACTTC CSVAPGTGSSYEQYF
TRBD2 TRBJ2-5 medium-sized TRBV20-1 TGCAGTGGGTCGCTAGCGGGGGAGGAGACCCAGTACTTC CSGSLAGEETQYF
- TRBJ2-3 many TRBV20-1 TGCAGTGCTCACCTGGGGGGGGGCGTCACAGATACGCAGTATTTT CSAHLGGGVTDTQYF
- TRBJ1-2 many TRBV5-5 TGTGCCAGCAGCTTGGATATTACCTATGGCTACACCTTC CASSLDITYGYTF
TRBD1 TRBJ1-2 - TRBV29-1 TGCAGCGTTGAGACAGGGGGCACAAGGGGCTACACCTTC CSVETGGTRGYTF